These T cell receptor beta chains were read from a single sample in a study of CD4 and CD8 cells across lung adenocarcinoma regions. TCRdb used MiXCR to reprocess the PCR reads, holding one entry per CDR3 protein. The sample lists approximately 16,000 distinct CDR3 sequences, just under 55% occurring once. The specimen was CD8+ T cells from the center of a lung tumor. These TCRs come from a female donor with lung adenocarcinoma. The CD4 and CD8 labels of this study may be unreliable. Both conserved end residues are part of each CDR3. D genes are given only for firm matches. Part of the rows lack a size; the others show once, few, many or a class for expanded clones.

CDR3 DNA: TGTGCCAGCAGTGGGGACAGGGGAGGGTCACCCCTCCACTTT; CDR3 protein: CASSGDRGGSPLHF; clone size: many; J gene: TRBJ1-6; V gene: TRBV6-1; D gene: TRBD1
CDR3 DNA: TGTGCCAGCAGTGAAGTGGACAGGGGCTATGGCTACACCTTC; CDR3 protein: CASSEVDRGYGYTF; clone size: few; J gene: TRBJ1-2; V gene: TRBV6-1; D gene: TRBD1
CDR3 DNA: TGTGCCAGCAGTGATATAGCGGGAGGAAACTCCTACAATGAGCAGTTCTTC; CDR3 protein: CASSDIAGGNSYNEQFF; clone size: -; J gene: TRBJ2-1; V gene: TRBV6-1; D gene: TRBD2
CDR3 DNA: TGTGCCAGCAGCTTAGGTCCGGGGGGCGTTAACAATGAGCAGTTCTTC; CDR3 protein: CASSLGPGGVNNEQFF; clone size: many; J gene: TRBJ2-1; V gene: TRBV7-2; D gene: -
CDR3 DNA: TGTGCCAGCAGCTTATACACAGATACGCAGTATTTT; CDR3 protein: CASSLYTDTQYF; clone size: -; J gene: TRBJ2-3; V gene: TRBV7-2; D gene: -
CDR3 DNA: TGTGCCAGCAGCTTAGGTAGACTAGCGGGCTACAATGAGCAGTTCTTC; CDR3 protein: CASSLGRLAGYNEQFF; clone size: -; J gene: TRBJ2-1; V gene: TRBV7-2; D gene: TRBD2
CDR3 DNA: TGTGCCAGCGGGGGGTCTGGGGGGGGGGCCCAAGAGACCCAGTACTTT; CDR3 protein: CASGGSGGGAQETQYF; clone size: -; J gene: TRBJ2-5; V gene: TRBV7-2; D gene: -
CDR3 DNA: TGTGCCAGCAGCCAAGTTTTAGGGGTTAGCACAGATACGCAGTATTTT; CDR3 protein: CASSQVLGVSTDTQYF; clone size: many; J gene: TRBJ2-3; V gene: TRBV14; D gene: -
CDR3 DNA: TGTGCCAGCGGGGGTCTCGCGGGGCAGGACCAAGAGACCCAGTACTTC; CDR3 protein: CASGGLAGQDQETQYF; clone size: -; J gene: TRBJ2-5; V gene: TRBV27; D gene: -
CDR3 DNA: TGCGCCAGCAGGATGTCGCGGGGAAAGGGCACAGATACGCAGTATTTT; CDR3 protein: CASRMSRGKGTDTQYF; clone size: many; J gene: TRBJ2-3; V gene: TRBV10-1; D gene: -
CDR3 DNA: TGTGCCAGCAGTTCGGGGGTGGGGGCGAAAAACACGCAGTACTTC; CDR3 protein: CASSSGVGAKNTQYF; clone size: few; J gene: TRBJ2-4; V gene: TRBV6-5; D gene: -
CDR3 DNA: TGTGCCATCAGTGAGCCGGACCTAGCGGGGCGCACAGATACGCAGTATTTT; CDR3 protein: CAISEPDLAGRTDTQYF; clone size: few; J gene: TRBJ2-3; V gene: TRBV10-3; D gene: TRBD2
CDR3 DNA: TGTGCCAGCAGTTACACCGGGACTAGCAAAGAGACGCAGTACTTC; CDR3 protein: CASSYTGTSKETQYF; clone size: -; J gene: TRBJ2-5; V gene: TRBV6-5; D gene: TRBD2
CDR3 DNA: TGTGCCAGCAGCTTCGGACTAGTGGCACCTGAGCAGTTCTTC; CDR3 protein: CASSFGLVAPEQFF; clone size: -; J gene: TRBJ2-1; V gene: TRBV11-3; D gene: TRBD2
CDR3 DNA: -; CDR3 protein: CASSVGAGATNIQYF; clone size: -; J gene: TRBJ2-4; V gene: TRBV6-1; D gene: -
CDR3 DNA: TGTGCCAGCAGTCGAACAGGAACAAACATGCAGTATTTT; CDR3 protein: CASSRTGTNMQYF; clone size: -; J gene: TRBJ2-3; V gene: TRBV6-1; D gene: -
CDR3 DNA: TGTGCCAGCAGTTTAGAAGCGATAACCGGGAAGCGGTTTTTT; CDR3 protein: CASSLEAITGKRFF; clone size: -; J gene: TRBJ2-3; V gene: TRBV12-3/TRBV12-4; D gene: -
CDR3 DNA: TGTGCCAGCAGCACCAGGACAGGGCAAGGTGAAAAACTGTTTTTT; CDR3 protein: CASSTRTGQGEKLFF; clone size: many; J gene: TRBJ1-4; V gene: TRBV7-2; D gene: TRBD1
CDR3 DNA: TGTGCCAGCAGTTACTCCGGGGCTAGCGGGAGGGCCTACGAGCAGTACTTC; CDR3 protein: CASSYSGASGRAYEQYF; clone size: -; J gene: TRBJ2-7; V gene: TRBV6-5; D gene: TRBD2
CDR3 DNA: TGTGCCTGCAGTGCGGTACTGGGGGGGCGAGACCAAGAGACCCAGTACTTC; CDR3 protein: CACSAVLGGRDQETQYF; clone size: -; J gene: TRBJ2-5; V gene: TRBV6-1; D gene: -
CDR3 DNA: TGTGCCAGCAGCGTAGGTACAGAAAACACCGGGGAGCTGTTTTTT; CDR3 protein: CASSVGTENTGELFF; clone size: few; J gene: TRBJ2-2; V gene: TRBV9; D gene: -
CDR3 DNA: TGTGCCAGCAGCCAATCCGGGGAGCTGTTTTTT; CDR3 protein: CASSQSGELFF; clone size: -; J gene: TRBJ2-2; V gene: TRBV3-1; D gene: -
CDR3 DNA: TGTGCCAGCAGCGTAGGAATGGGGGACAACCGGAACACTGAAGCTTTCTTT; CDR3 protein: CASSVGMGDNRNTEAFF; clone size: -; J gene: TRBJ1-1; V gene: TRBV9; D gene: -
CDR3 DNA: TGTGCTAGCAGCGTTGGCAGACTCGATGAGCAGTTCTTC; CDR3 protein: CASSVGRLDEQFF; clone size: -; J gene: TRBJ2-1; V gene: TRBV7-7; D gene: -
CDR3 DNA: TGTGCCAGCAGTCGCCCGGGGCTGGGGGCCATAAACATTCAGTACTTC; CDR3 protein: CASSRPGLGAINIQYF; clone size: once; J gene: TRBJ2-4; V gene: TRBV6-1; D gene: -
CDR3 DNA: TGTGCCAGCAGGACCGACACAGATTATGGCTACACCTTC; CDR3 protein: CASRTDTDYGYTF; clone size: medium-sized; J gene: TRBJ1-2; V gene: TRBV6-6; D gene: -
CDR3 DNA: TGCGCCAGCAGCCAAGTTAAACGTGGAGTTGGCACTGAAGCTTTCTTT; CDR3 protein: CASSQVKRGVGTEAFF; clone size: -; J gene: TRBJ1-1; V gene: TRBV4-1; D gene: -
CDR3 DNA: TGCGCCAGCAGCCAAGAAGGACCGCGGCCAGAGACCCAGTACTTC; CDR3 protein: CASSQEGPRPETQYF; clone size: -; J gene: TRBJ2-5; V gene: TRBV4-1; D gene: -
CDR3 DNA: TGTGCCAGCAGAACAGGGCAGCGGTCCTCCTACAATGAGCAGTTCTTC; CDR3 protein: CASRTGQRSSYNEQFF; clone size: few; J gene: TRBJ2-1; V gene: TRBV6-1; D gene: -
CDR3 DNA: TGCGCCAGCAGTGAGTTGCCAGCGGGGGGTATCTGGAGCAAAGATATGCAGTACTTC; CDR3 protein: CASSELPAGGIWSKDMQYF; clone size: -; J gene: TRBJ2-4; V gene: TRBV10-1; D gene: TRBD2
CDR3 DNA: TGTGCCAGCAGCCCGGAGTACTTC; CDR3 protein: CASSPEYF; clone size: many; J gene: TRBJ2-7; V gene: TRBV7-3; D gene: -
CDR3 DNA: TGTGCCAGCAGCGGACAGGGGAGGAAAACTGAAGCTTTCTTT; CDR3 protein: CASSGQGRKTEAFF; clone size: -; J gene: TRBJ1-1; V gene: TRBV6-1; D gene: TRBD1
CDR3 DNA: TGTGCGGGGCAGGGGGGCCGTGACCAAGAGACCCAGTACTTC; CDR3 protein: CAGQGGRDQETQYF; clone size: -; J gene: TRBJ2-5; V gene: TRBV10-3; D gene: -
CDR3 DNA: TGTGGCAGCTCGGGGCTGAGAGCCAAAAATACTCAGTACTTC; CDR3 protein: CGSSGLRAKNTQYF; clone size: -; J gene: TRBJ2-4; V gene: TRBV6-8; D gene: -
CDR3 DNA: TGTGCTTGCGGGGGTCGCGGGGGCCGTGACAAAGAGACCCAGTACTTC; CDR3 protein: CACGGRGGRDKETQYF; clone size: -; J gene: TRBJ2-5; V gene: TRBV10-3; D gene: -
CDR3 DNA: TGTGCCAGCAGGGCTAGCGGGCGCCCAACCCAAGAGACCCAGTACTTT; CDR3 protein: CASRASGRPTQETQYF; clone size: -; J gene: TRBJ2-5; V gene: TRBV6-1; D gene: TRBD2
CDR3 DNA: TGTGCCAGCACCGTCCTGGGGTGGTGGGCCAAAGACACGCAGTATTTT; CDR3 protein: CASTVLGWWAKDTQYF; clone size: -; J gene: TRBJ2-3; V gene: TRBV6-1; D gene: -
CDR3 DNA: TGTGCCAGCAGTTACACCCACACAGAGACCCAGTATTTC; CDR3 protein: CASSYTHTETQYF; clone size: -; J gene: TRBJ2-3; V gene: TRBV6-5; D gene: -
CDR3 DNA: TGCGGCGGCACGGGGGTGTGTGGCACAGACACGCAGTACTTC; CDR3 protein: CGGTGVCGTDTQYF; clone size: -; J gene: TRBJ2-4; V gene: TRBV6-4; D gene: -
CDR3 DNA: TGTGCCAGCAGCAATGTCGGGGATGTACGGGAGACCCAGTACTTC; CDR3 protein: CASSNVGDVRETQYF; clone size: many; J gene: TRBJ2-5; V gene: TRBV7-6; D gene: -
CDR3 DNA: TGTGCCAGCAGCTTAGATCGACAGGGCGGGGAGCAGTTCTTC; CDR3 protein: CASSLDRQGGEQFF; clone size: -; J gene: TRBJ2-1; V gene: TRBV11-2; D gene: TRBD1
CDR3 DNA: TGTGCCAGCAGTCCGGGACTAGCGTACAATGAGCAGTTCTTC; CDR3 protein: CASSPGLAYNEQFF; clone size: medium-sized; J gene: TRBJ2-1; V gene: TRBV6-1; D gene: TRBD2
CDR3 DNA: TGTGCCAGCAGGTCCGGGCTTAGCGGCAAAAATACGCAGTATTTC; CDR3 protein: CASRSGLSGKNTQYF; clone size: -; J gene: TRBJ2-3; V gene: TRBV6-1; D gene: -
CDR3 DNA: TGTGCCAGCGCGGCCCTGGGGGGCTGGGGCCCAGAGACGCAGTACTTC; CDR3 protein: CASAALGGWGPETQYF; clone size: -; J gene: TRBJ2-5; V gene: TRBV6-1; D gene: -
CDR3 DNA: TGCGGCGGCACGGGGCTGTGTGCCAAAAACACGCAGTACTTC; CDR3 protein: CGGTGLCAKNTQYF; clone size: -; J gene: TRBJ2-4; V gene: TRBV10-1; D gene: -
CDR3 DNA: TGCCGCGGCTCGGGGCATCGAGCCAAAAACACGCAGTACTTC; CDR3 protein: CRGSGHRAKNTQYF; clone size: -; J gene: TRBJ2-4; V gene: TRBV10-1; D gene: -
CDR3 DNA: TGTGGCGGCACGGGAGCGGGGGGGACAGATACTCAGTACTTC; CDR3 protein: CGGTGAGGTDTQYF; clone size: once; J gene: TRBJ2-4; V gene: TRBV6-1; D gene: TRBD2
CDR3 DNA: TGTGCCAGCAGTGGTCTGGTATACGAGCAGTACTTC; CDR3 protein: CASSGLVYEQYF; clone size: -; J gene: TRBJ2-7; V gene: TRBV6-1; D gene: -